This is a list of T cell receptor beta chains from one sample in a study of T cell responses to AZD1222 COVID-19 vaccine. Sequenced by immunoSEQ multiplex PCR; TCRdb stores in-frame clones only, minus some. Of 150,000 or so clones listed, about 90% are singletons. The sequencing used peripheral blood, collected 28 days after the second AZD1222 dose. The source is an adult who received the AZD1222 COVID-19 vaccine. CDR3s include the opening cysteine and the closing phenylalanine or tryptophan. The order of the fields is V gene, clone size, J gene, D gene, CDR3 protein, CDR3 DNA. A D gene is named only where the DNA matches it firmly. Clone size appears in some rows only: once, few, many, or a class for an expanded clone.

V gene: TRBV7-2; clone size: few; J gene: TRBJ1-5; D gene: -; CDR3 protein: CASSLVSAGVQPQHF; CDR3 DNA: TGTGCCAGCAGCTTAGTCTCGGCAGGGGTTCAGCCCCAGCATTTT
V gene: TRBV19; clone size: -; J gene: TRBJ1-2; D gene: -; CDR3 protein: CASSGGTIYGYTF; CDR3 DNA: TGTGCCAGTAGCGGGGGGACAATCTATGGCTACACCTTC
V gene: TRBV6-1; clone size: few; J gene: TRBJ1-1; D gene: -; CDR3 protein: CASRLQEGTEAFF; CDR3 DNA: TGTGCCAGCAGATTGCAGGAGGGCACTGAAGCTTTCTTT
V gene: TRBV7-3; clone size: -; J gene: TRBJ1-5; D gene: -; CDR3 protein: CASTSLPGQRHSNQPQHF; CDR3 DNA: TGTGCCAGCACCTCTCTGCCTGGGCAGCGACATAGCAATCAGCCCCAGCATTTT
V gene: TRBV5-6; clone size: -; J gene: TRBJ2-7; D gene: -; CDR3 protein: CASSHQNSYEQYF; CDR3 DNA: TGTGCCAGCAGCCATCAGAACTCCTACGAGCAGTACTTC
V gene: TRBV7-6; clone size: -; J gene: TRBJ2-7; D gene: -; CDR3 protein: CASSLYRARGEQYF; CDR3 DNA: TGTGCCAGCAGCTTGTACCGGGCCCGCGGGGAGCAGTACTTC
V gene: TRBV9; clone size: -; J gene: TRBJ1-5; D gene: TRBD1; CDR3 protein: CASSARTGGSNQPQHF; CDR3 DNA: TGTGCCAGCAGCGCCCGGACAGGAGGTAGCAATCAGCCCCAGCATTTT
V gene: TRBV7-8; clone size: -; J gene: TRBJ1-2; D gene: -; CDR3 protein: CASSARDNYGYTF; CDR3 DNA: TGTGCCAGCAGCGCCCGGGACAACTATGGCTACACCTTC
V gene: TRBV19; clone size: -; J gene: TRBJ1-5; D gene: -; CDR3 protein: CAIPGGNNQPQHF; CDR3 DNA: TGTGCCATCCCAGGTGGGAACAATCAGCCCCAGCATTTT
V gene: TRBV15; clone size: -; J gene: TRBJ2-6; D gene: -; CDR3 protein: CATSRDRAGANVLTF; CDR3 DNA: TGTGCCACCAGCAGAGACAGGGCTGGGGCCAACGTCCTGACTTTC
V gene: TRBV5-1; clone size: -; J gene: TRBJ1-2; D gene: -; CDR3 protein: CASSLEGNSNRGYTF; CDR3 DNA: TGCGCCAGCAGCTTGGAAGGGAACTCTAACCGGGGCTACACCTTC
V gene: TRBV5-1; clone size: -; J gene: TRBJ1-2; D gene: TRBD1; CDR3 protein: CASSLGGGKTVGYGYTF; CDR3 DNA: TGCGCCAGCAGCTTGGGAGGGGGCAAAACCGTTGGCTATGGCTACACCTTC
V gene: TRBV27; clone size: -; J gene: TRBJ1-5; D gene: -; CDR3 protein: CASSFGGRGNQPQHF; CDR3 DNA: TGTGCCAGCAGTTTTGGGGGAAGAGGCAATCAGCCCCAGCATTTT
V gene: TRBV3-1/TRBV3-2; clone size: -; J gene: TRBJ2-2; D gene: -; CDR3 protein: CASSQTNTGELFF; CDR3 DNA: TGTGCCAGCAGCCAAACGAACACCGGGGAGCTGTTTTTT
V gene: TRBV13; clone size: -; J gene: TRBJ1-3; D gene: -; CDR3 protein: CASSLISTGNTIYF; CDR3 DNA: TGTGCCAGCAGCTTAATTTCGACTGGAAACACCATATATTTT
V gene: TRBV25-1; clone size: -; J gene: TRBJ1-4; D gene: TRBD1; CDR3 protein: CASSGLNRGREKLFF; CDR3 DNA: TGTGCCAGCAGTGGCTTAAATAGGGGGCGGGAAAAACTGTTTTTT
V gene: TRBV9; clone size: -; J gene: TRBJ2-7; D gene: TRBD1; CDR3 protein: CASSVAGQEGYEQYF; CDR3 DNA: TGTGCCAGCAGCGTAGCGGGACAGGAGGGCTACGAGCAGTACTTC
V gene: TRBV5-6; clone size: -; J gene: TRBJ1-2; D gene: -; CDR3 protein: CASSLSGGRTWGYTF; CDR3 DNA: TGTGCCAGCAGCTTGTCGGGGGGCCGGACCTGGGGCTACACCTTC
V gene: TRBV3-1/TRBV3-2; clone size: -; J gene: TRBJ2-1; D gene: TRBD2; CDR3 protein: CASSHRGGGSYNEQFF; CDR3 DNA: TGTGCCAGCAGCCACCGCGGGGGGGGCTCCTACAATGAGCAGTTCTTC
V gene: TRBV5-1; clone size: -; J gene: TRBJ2-1; D gene: TRBD2; CDR3 protein: CASSWVGLVNEQFF; CDR3 DNA: TGCGCCAGCAGCTGGGTGGGACTAGTAAATGAGCAGTTCTTC
V gene: TRBV10-3; clone size: -; J gene: TRBJ2-1; D gene: TRBD2; CDR3 protein: CAISEDMTSGGGHEQFF; CDR3 DNA: TGTGCCATCAGTGAGGATATGACTAGCGGGGGAGGTCATGAGCAGTTCTTC
V gene: TRBV7-9; clone size: -; J gene: TRBJ2-5; D gene: TRBD2; CDR3 protein: CASSLGDYGQETQYF; CDR3 DNA: TGTGCCAGCAGCTTAGGGGACTACGGCCAAGAGACCCAGTACTTC
V gene: TRBV4-2; clone size: few; J gene: TRBJ1-4; D gene: -; CDR3 protein: CASSQSAVWNEKLFF; CDR3 DNA: TGTGCCAGCAGCCAGTCGGCGGTGTGGAATGAAAAACTGTTTTTT
V gene: TRBV9; clone size: -; J gene: TRBJ1-2; D gene: -; CDR3 protein: CASSSYTGNYGYTF; CDR3 DNA: TGTGCCAGCAGCTCTTATACAGGGAACTATGGCTACACCTTC
V gene: TRBV5-1; clone size: -; J gene: TRBJ1-4; D gene: -; CDR3 protein: CASSLQGGEKLFF; CDR3 DNA: TGCGCCAGCAGCTTGCAAGGGGGGGAAAAACTGTTTTTT
V gene: TRBV4-1; clone size: once; J gene: TRBJ1-1; D gene: -; CDR3 protein: CASSRGSNGWDTEAFF; CDR3 DNA: TGCGCCAGCAGCCGCGGGAGCAACGGTTGGGACACTGAAGCTTTCTTT
V gene: TRBV6-2/TRBV6-3; clone size: many; J gene: TRBJ2-7; D gene: TRBD2; CDR3 protein: CASSVLAGGSYEQYF; CDR3 DNA: TGTGCCAGCAGCGTACTAGCGGGGGGTTCCTACGAGCAGTACTTC
V gene: TRBV15; clone size: -; J gene: TRBJ2-6; D gene: -; CDR3 protein: CATSNQAGMGANVLTF; CDR3 DNA: TGTGCCACCAGCAACCAAGCAGGGATGGGGGCCAACGTCCTGACTTTC
V gene: TRBV5-1; clone size: once; J gene: TRBJ1-1; D gene: -; CDR3 protein: CASSRYGKNTEAFF; CDR3 DNA: TGCGCCAGCAGCCGGTACGGAAAAAACACTGAAGCTTTCTTT
V gene: TRBV7-8; clone size: -; J gene: TRBJ1-4; D gene: TRBD1; CDR3 protein: CASSLIPGTGDAKLFF; CDR3 DNA: TGTGCCAGCAGCTTAATACCCGGGACAGGGGACGCAAAACTGTTTTTT
V gene: TRBV7-9; clone size: -; J gene: TRBJ2-1; D gene: TRBD2; CDR3 protein: CASSSRLANYNEQFF; CDR3 DNA: TGTGCCAGCAGTTCCAGACTAGCGAACTACAATGAGCAGTTCTTC
V gene: TRBV6-9; clone size: -; J gene: TRBJ1-4; D gene: -; CDR3 protein: CASSSGSQRGEKLFF; CDR3 DNA: TGTGCCAGCAGTTCCGGGAGCCAACGGGGTGAAAAACTGTTTTTT
V gene: TRBV6-5; clone size: -; J gene: TRBJ1-2; D gene: TRBD1; CDR3 protein: CASRVTGVYGYTF; CDR3 DNA: TGTGCCAGCAGGGTTACAGGGGTCTATGGCTACACCTTC
V gene: TRBV14; clone size: -; J gene: TRBJ2-1; D gene: TRBD2; CDR3 protein: CASSLLMGSGGDPNEQFF; CDR3 DNA: TGTGCCAGCAGCCTGCTAATGGGAAGCGGGGGGGACCCCAATGAGCAGTTCTTC
V gene: TRBV27; clone size: -; J gene: TRBJ1-1; D gene: -; CDR3 protein: CASSRRGGRVMNTEAFF; CDR3 DNA: TGTGCCAGCAGCCGGCGGGGCGGCAGGGTGATGAACACTGAAGCTTTCTTT
V gene: TRBV3-1/TRBV3-2; clone size: -; J gene: TRBJ1-3; D gene: -; CDR3 protein: CASSQEPVSGNTIYF; CDR3 DNA: TGTGCCAGCAGCCAAGAACCCGTCTCTGGAAACACCATATATTTT
V gene: TRBV7-9; clone size: -; J gene: TRBJ2-1; D gene: -; CDR3 protein: CASSLKGGANNEQFF; CDR3 DNA: TGTGCCAGCAGCTTAAAGGGGGGCGCAAACAATGAGCAGTTCTTC
V gene: TRBV7-2; clone size: once; J gene: TRBJ1-2; D gene: -; CDR3 protein: CASSSLQDYGYTF; CDR3 DNA: TGTGCCAGCAGCTCCTTACAGGACTATGGCTACACCTTC
V gene: TRBV2; clone size: -; J gene: TRBJ1-5; D gene: -; CDR3 protein: CASSERFEDQPQHF; CDR3 DNA: TGTGCCAGCAGTGAAAGGTTCGAGGATCAGCCCCAGCATTTT
V gene: TRBV6-6; clone size: -; J gene: TRBJ2-3; D gene: TRBD2; CDR3 protein: CASRPPAGHLYTDTQYF; CDR3 DNA: TGTGCCAGCAGGCCCCCAGCGGGGCACCTATACACAGATACGCAGTATTTT
V gene: TRBV6-1; clone size: -; J gene: TRBJ1-5; D gene: -; CDR3 protein: CASSDPNRGYEGNQPQHF; CDR3 DNA: TGTGCCAGCAGTGACCCTAACCGGGGGTACGAGGGCAATCAGCCCCAGCATTTT
V gene: TRBV7-9; clone size: -; J gene: TRBJ1-5; D gene: -; CDR3 protein: CASSPAGNQPQHF; CDR3 DNA: TGTGCCAGCAGCCCGGCAGGGAATCAGCCCCAGCATTTT
V gene: TRBV15; clone size: -; J gene: TRBJ1-1; D gene: -; CDR3 protein: CATSTGDRGTEAFF; CDR3 DNA: TGTGCCACCAGCACAGGGGACCGGGGCACTGAAGCTTTCTTT
V gene: TRBV12-3/TRBV12-4; clone size: -; J gene: TRBJ1-3; D gene: -; CDR3 protein: CASSFTASNTIYF; CDR3 DNA: TGTGCCAGCAGTTTTACAGCATCGAACACCATATATTTT
V gene: TRBV6-2/TRBV6-3; clone size: -; J gene: TRBJ1-2; D gene: -; CDR3 protein: CASRRSDYGYTF; CDR3 DNA: TGTGCCAGCCGCCGCTCTGACTATGGCTACACCTTC
V gene: TRBV12-3/TRBV12-4; clone size: -; J gene: TRBJ1-1; D gene: -; CDR3 protein: CASSSLRTAEAFF; CDR3 DNA: TGTGCCAGCAGTTCATTAAGGACAGCTGAAGCTTTCTTT
V gene: TRBV7-2; clone size: -; J gene: TRBJ2-3; D gene: TRBD2; CDR3 protein: CASSLAPSGGAGDTQYF; CDR3 DNA: TGTGCCAGCAGCTTAGCGCCTAGCGGGGGGGCCGGAGATACGCAGTATTTT
V gene: TRBV4-1; clone size: -; J gene: TRBJ2-7; D gene: TRBD1; CDR3 protein: CASSQTPDRGFLEQYF; CDR3 DNA: TGCGCCAGCAGCCAGACCCCGGACAGGGGATTCCTCGAGCAGTACTTC
V gene: TRBV7-2; clone size: -; J gene: TRBJ2-5; D gene: -; CDR3 protein: CASSWGSDSQETQYF; CDR3 DNA: TGTGCCAGCAGCTGGGGCTCGGACTCCCAAGAGACCCAGTACTTC
V gene: TRBV6-5; clone size: -; J gene: TRBJ1-1; D gene: -; CDR3 protein: CASRYSGNTEAFF; CDR3 DNA: TGTGCCAGCAGGTACTCGGGGAACACTGAAGCTTTCTTT
V gene: TRBV6-6; clone size: once; J gene: TRBJ1-1; D gene: TRBD1; CDR3 protein: CASSLTGRFTEAFF; CDR3 DNA: TGTGCCAGCAGTTTGACAGGGAGGTTTACTGAAGCTTTCTTT
V gene: TRBV10-3; clone size: -; J gene: TRBJ2-1; D gene: TRBD2; CDR3 protein: CAISESISGGYNEQFF; CDR3 DNA: TGTGCCATCAGTGAGTCGATTAGCGGGGGATACAATGAGCAGTTCTTC
V gene: TRBV6-1; clone size: -; J gene: TRBJ1-2; D gene: -; CDR3 protein: CASSDWIGPSYGYTF; CDR3 DNA: TGTGCCAGCAGTGATTGGATAGGGCCCTCCTATGGCTACACCTTC
V gene: TRBV11-2; clone size: -; J gene: TRBJ2-3; D gene: -; CDR3 protein: CASSFAADTQYF; CDR3 DNA: TGTGCCAGCAGCTTCGCGGCAGATACGCAGTATTTT
V gene: TRBV7-9; clone size: few; J gene: TRBJ2-7; D gene: TRBD1; CDR3 protein: CASSQTGDEQYF; CDR3 DNA: TGTGCCAGCAGCCAAACAGGGGACGAGCAGTACTTC
V gene: TRBV27; clone size: -; J gene: TRBJ1-4; D gene: TRBD1; CDR3 protein: CASSFLPGTGGNEKLFF; CDR3 DNA: TGTGCCAGCAGTTTCCTCCCCGGGACAGGGGGGAATGAAAAACTGTTTTTT
V gene: TRBV11-1; clone size: -; J gene: TRBJ2-7; D gene: TRBD1; CDR3 protein: CASSLSVQGAYEQYF; CDR3 DNA: TGTGCCAGCAGCTTATCGGTACAGGGGGCCTACGAGCAGTACTTC
V gene: TRBV4-1; clone size: -; J gene: TRBJ2-7; D gene: TRBD1; CDR3 protein: CASSQVGTGFGEQYF; CDR3 DNA: TGCGCCAGCAGCCAAGTGGGGACAGGGTTTGGCGAGCAGTACTTC
V gene: TRBV7-2; clone size: -; J gene: TRBJ2-1; D gene: TRBD1; CDR3 protein: CASSLAVPDRGLHEQFF; CDR3 DNA: TGTGCCAGCAGCTTAGCGGTTCCGGACAGGGGCCTCCATGAGCAGTTCTTC
V gene: TRBV6-5; clone size: -; J gene: TRBJ1-2; D gene: -; CDR3 protein: CASRDGGGYTF; CDR3 DNA: TGTGCCAGCAGAGATGGGGGCGGCTACACCTTC